These 17 T cell receptor beta chains came from one sample sequenced in a study of T-cell memory formation after mild COVID-19 (dated by TCRdb to the early 2020s). Library preparation employed 5' RACE. Sequencing was performed on an Illumina NovaSeq 6000. The public reads were reanalyzed by TCRdb: fastp trimming at Q25, MiXCR alignment, in-frame beta chains only. One record per CDR3 amino acid sequence lists the most common genes and DNA. The sample has almost 350,000 distinct CDR3 sequences on record, 20% to 25% of them singletons. The ten largest clones take up around 20% of the sample. Sequencing input: PBMCs or a T cell subset sorted from them (not recorded which). The receptors stem from a man aged 18 to 29 who had mild COVID-19 (a few samples of this study predate the infection). The sample titles of this study are shuffled in the database, so cell type and time point are left out; the donor was told from shared clones.

Here the CDR3 reads CASSFSGLAGGSTDTQYF. DNA of the CDR3: TGTGCCAGCAGTTTTTCGGGACTAGCGGGGGGGAGCACAGATACGCAGTATTTT. The chain uses TRBV28 and TRBJ2-3, with TRBD2 identical over 16 bases. The CDR3 length is 18 residues. Germline V gives CDR1 MDHEN, CDR2 SYDVKM. After removal of 3 bases from V and 0 bases from J, the junction contained 3 bases not matched to a gene. Drawing the rest from reference TRBV28 and TRBJ2-3, the complete variable domain is DVKVTQSSRYLVKRTGEKVFLECVQDMDHENMFWYRQDPGLGLRLIYFSYDVKMKEKGDIPEGYSVSREKKERFSLILESASTNQTSMYLCASSFSGLAGGSTDTQYFGPGTRLTVL.

This clonotype was found a few times. The chain carries TRBV3-1 and TRBJ1-5; unclear D gene. The germline V and J ends were trimmed by 5 bases and 7 bases, with 12 bases remaining between them. The CDR3 covers 13 residues. Germline V gene data show CDR1 as LGHDT and CDR2 as YNNKEL (reference sequence). This CDR3 is CASSTAKRQPQHF. The CDR3 nucleotides read TGTGCCAGCAGCACAGCGAAGCGGCAGCCCCAGCATTTT. The whole variable domain, remainder taken from reference TRBV3-1 and TRBJ1-5, is DTAVSQTPKYLVTQMGNDKSIKCEQNLGHDTMYWYKQDSKKFLKIMFSYNNKELIINETVPNRFSPKSPDKAHLNLHINSLELGDSAVYFCASSTAKRQPQHFGDGTRLSIL.

This clonotype was seen ten or more times. In DNA, the CDR3 is TGTGCCAGCACCTTTCGGCCTAACTATGGCTACACCTTC. Residues: CASTFRPNYGYTF. The chain links TRBV12-3 or TRBV12-4 to TRBJ1-2; no firm D call. V lost 7 bases and J 0 bases, leaving 9 bases between the germline ends. There are 13 residues in the CDR3.

The chain links TRBV7-9 to TRBJ2-3; unclear D gene. Trimming pared 7 bases from V and 2 bases from J, leaving 13 bases between. CDR3 length: 14 amino acids. The germline V gene has CDR1 SEHNR and CDR2 FQNEAQ (reference sequence). CDR3 nucleotide sequence: TGTGCCAGCACTCGTAGGGCCCTCACAGATACGCAGTATTTT. This translates into CASTRRALTDTQYF.

A few counts support this clonotype. The rearrangement joins TRBV4-3 to TRBJ2-1; a possible D gene is TRBD2 (5 bases). V shed 1 base and J shed 12 bases, with 7 bases lying between them. Per the germline V gene, CDR1 is LGHNA and CDR2 is YSLEER. This CDR3 has 11 residues. The CDR3 DNA reads TGCGCCAGCAGCCAAGCGGGGTGGCAGTTCTTC. As protein: CASSQAGWQFF.

This clonotype was detected a few times. J is TRBJ1-2 and V is TRBV6-5; TRBD1 matches 9 bases. This CDR3 region has 15 residues. With 6 bases clipped from V and 1 base from J, the junction kept 6 bases outside the gene matches. CDR1 is MNHEY, CDR2 SVGAGI, per germline. For the CDR3, the DNA is TGTGCCAGCAGGGAACAGGGGGCTGTTAACTATGGCTACACCTTC. This codes for CASREQGAVNYGYTF.

The sample holds many counts of this clonotype. The chain uses TRBV10-3 and TRBJ1-5; no clear D. This CDR3 spans 12 amino acids. The germline V gene encodes CDR1 ENHRY and CDR2 SYGVKD. V was trimmed by 5 bases and J by 3 bases, leaving 5 bases between them. The CDR3 is CAISPNNQPQHF. CDR3 in DNA: TGTGCCATCAGTCCGAACAATCAGCCCCAGCATTTT.

This clonotype appeared many times. The chain carries TRBV12-3 or TRBV12-4 and TRBJ2-3; 10 bases map to TRBD2. The CDR3 is made up of 16 amino acids. The ends lost 3 bases at V and 1 base at J; junction bases unmatched: 4. CDR3: CASSLSGGAGTDTQYF. The CDR3 DNA is TGTGCCAGCAGTTTGAGCGGGGGGGCTGGCACAGATACGCAGTATTTT.

This clonotype was picked up one time. The chain has TRBV13 and TRBJ2-7, with TRBD1 matching 9 bases. The CDR3 length is 13 residues. Trimming cost V 5 bases and J 6 bases; bases outside gene matches: 5. Germline CDR1 is PRHDT and CDR2 is FYEKMQ (reference sequence). CDR3 sequence: CASSQTQGAEQYV. As DNA, the CDR3 is TGTGCCAGCAGCCAAACACAGGGGGCCGAGCAGTACGTC.

The chain has TRBV6-6 and TRBJ2-1; 7 bases map to TRBD2. The CDR3 covers 16 residues. The J segment lost 8 bases and the V segment lost 3 bases, leaving 13 bases of the junction unmatched. The V gene's germline CDR1 is MNHNY and CDR2 SVGAGI (reference sequence). The CDR3 here is CASSYFDPGGRDEQFF. DNA for the CDR3: TGTGCCAGCAGTTATTTCGATCCGGGGGGTCGGGATGAGCAGTTCTTC.

The genes are TRBV5-4 and TRBJ2-7; 7 bases are shared with TRBD2. The CDR3 consists of 13 residues. The V and J ends lost 4 bases and 3 bases, in that order; junction bases with no gene match: 4. Germline V lookup: CDR1 SGHNT, CDR2 YYREEE (reference sequence). CDR3 protein: CASSRDYFYEQYV. Written as DNA, the CDR3 is TGTGCCAGCAGCCGGGACTACTTCTACGAGCAGTACGTC.

The rearrangement joins TRBV6-2 or TRBV6-3 to TRBJ2-1, with D maybe TRBD1 (5 bases). CDR3 length equals 17 residues. In germline, CDR1 is MNHEY, CDR2 SVGEGT. V shed 0 bases and J shed 0 bases, with 12 bases lying between them. CDR3 sequence reads: CASSYSPTEGSYNEQFF. CDR3 DNA: TGTGCCAGCAGTTACTCTCCGACAGAAGGCTCCTACAATGAGCAGTTCTTC.

There are many counts of this clonotype. The chain joins TRBV12-3 or TRBV12-4 to TRBJ2-2, with 7 bases matching TRBD2. CDR3 length: 14 amino acids. The V and J ends lost 5 bases and 9 bases, in that order; junction bases with no gene match: 9. The CDR3 region is CASSPGLVSRELFF. CDR3 nucleotide sequence: TGTGCCAGCAGTCCTGGACTAGTTAGCCGGGAGCTGTTTTTT.

The table lists this clonotype with many counts. The chain carries TRBV5-1 and TRBJ2-5; TRBD1 or TRBD2 may be the D gene (5 bases each). The CDR3 has 14 amino acids. CDR1 is SGHRS, CDR2 YFSETQ, per germline. V lost 4 bases, J lost 2 bases, and 12 bases lay in between. The CDR3, as DNA: TGCGCCAGCAGCCCCGGGACGGCGCAAGAGACCCAGTACTTC. Translated, it gives CASSPGTAQETQYF.

The genes are TRBV27 and TRBJ1-5; 9 bases match TRBD1. J was trimmed by 3 bases and V by 6 bases; bases with no gene match: 3. The CDR3 is 14 residues long. Germline assignment: CDR1 MNHEY and CDR2 SMNVEV (reference sequence). The CDR3 nucleotides are TGTGCCAGCAGCTGGACAGGGGACAATCAGCCCCAGCATTTT. Its translation: CASSWTGDNQPQHF.

This clonotype has ten or more counts. CDR3 residues: CASSEDGGSTGELFF. CDR3 bases: TGTGCCAGCAGTGAAGACGGCGGATCGACCGGGGAGCTGTTTTTT. The rearrangement links TRBV6-1 to TRBJ2-2; no definite D call. Trimming cost V 1 base and J 5 bases, with 11 bases left between them. This CDR3 contains 15 residues. Germline V gene lookup returns CDR1 MNHNS and CDR2 SASEGT.

This clonotype was recorded a few times. The chain has TRBV4-1 and TRBJ2-1; D is ambiguous. The CDR3 length is 15 residues. The V gene lost 3 bases and the J gene lost 6 bases, with 15 bases spanning the gap. The germline V gene encodes CDR1 MGHRA and CDR2 YSYEKL. CDR3 region: CASSHYQPSGNEQFF. As DNA, the CDR3 is TGCGCCAGCAGCCACTATCAGCCGTCGGGCAATGAGCAGTTCTTC.